Detailed here is one TCR beta chain. Its antigen is not identified. This record belongs to a study of vaccination and CD4 T cells after COVID-19. Study-level information: Post-COVID draws came a median around 100 days after diagnosis (range 35 to 161). The study, taken as a whole, reports: Spike mono-reactivity was evident in 304 of the 307 vaccine-specific clones derived from convalescent patients. Convalescent patients had a median roughly 85% of post-vaccine SARS-CoV-2-reactive clones that were detected only after vaccination, not before it.

The sample's time point: late sampling 161 to 241 days after vaccination in a few convalescent patients. Documented treatment: roughly nine-day PBMC culture with coronavirus spike peptide pools or control peptides (ViraFEST assay). The CDR3 has 14 amino acids. The germline V and J ends were trimmed by 5 bases and 0 bases, with 11 bases remaining between them. CDR1 and CDR2 from the germline V gene are SGHVS and FQNEAQ. With the Oncomine TCR Beta short-read assay, DNA from cultured CD4+ T cells was sequenced. Each CDR3 protein is one row after TCRdb ran MiXCR on the PCR reads. The data show about 26,000 distinct CDR3 sequences, with over 30% seen just once and approximately 3.6% held by the top ten.

This TCR was recovered from a human donor who had recovered from COVID-19. The V gene is TRBV7-8, the J gene TRBJ2-7; D is uncertain. The material was CD4+ T cells from blood, cultured in vitro, obtained about 7 months after SARS-CoV-2 vaccination. The CDR3 region has the DNA TGTGCCAGCAGCAAAGACTCCCCCTCCTACGAGCAGTACTTC. Amino acid sequence: CASSKDSPSYEQYF.